This passage covers 14 T cell receptor beta chains from one sample sequenced in a study of blood T cell repertoires in COVID-19. Only in-frame clones appear in the TCRdb table, and some are missing; sequencing was by immunoSEQ multiplex PCR. Among around 380,000 clones listed, roughly 77% were seen once. Sequenced input: peripheral blood. These receptors were obtained from a human donor with acute or convalescent COVID-19. The donor label of this sample is uncertain.

The gene calls are TRBV29-1 and TRBJ1-2; perhaps TRBD1 as D (5 bases). CDR1 SQVTM and CDR2 ANQGSEA come from the germline V gene. There are 12 residues in the CDR3. Trimming removed 5 bases from V and 4 bases from J, with 11 bases in between. The CDR3 DNA is TGCAGCGTTCGTCAGGGTACCTATGGCTACACCTTC. Encoded protein: CSVRQGTYGYTF.

This chain uses TRBV27 with TRBJ1-6; 7 bases align to TRBD1. V dropped 2 bases and J dropped 5; count of bases not matched to a gene: 6. This CDR3 is 16 amino acids long. Germline V gene sequence: CDR1 MNHEY, CDR2 SMNVEV (reference sequence). The CDR3 loop is CASSLDRASNNSPLHF. The CDR3 DNA is TGTGCCAGCAGTTTAGACAGGGCCTCAAATAATTCACCCCTCCACTTT.

The rearrangement uses TRBV5-1 and TRBJ1-2; unclear D gene. Deletions cut 4 bases from V and 3 bases from J, with 10 bases between. CDR1 is SGHRS and CDR2 is YFSETQ in the germline V gene. The CDR3 is 13 amino acids. CDR3 sequence (DNA): TGCGCCAGCAGCCCAGACATAGACTATGGCTACACCTTC. Its protein is CASSPDIDYGYTF.

The chain recombines TRBV30 with TRBJ2-3, with a tentative D call TRBD1 (7 bases). V dropped 3 bases and J dropped 10 bases, with 23 bases sitting between them. From germline, CDR1 is GTSNPN and CDR2 SVGIG (reference sequence). The CDR3 length is 15 residues. CDR3 nucleotide sequence: TGTGCCTGGAGAGTGACAGGGAGAGCGGGTTATCCGCAGTATTTT. It translates to CAWRVTGRAGYPQYF. The full variable domain, in which reference TRBV30 and TRBJ2-3 provide the parts outside the CDR3, is SQTIHQWPATLVQPVGSPLSLECTVEGTSNPNLYWYRQAAGRGLQLLFYSVGIGQISSEVPQNLSASRPQDRQFILSSKKLLLSDSGFYLCAWRVTGRAGYPQYFGPGTRLTVL.

The chain recombines TRBV6-5 with TRBJ2-7; 11 bases agree with TRBD2. With V trimmed by 5 bases and J by 1 base, 4 bases remained unmatched. The CDR3 spans 15 residues. Germline values: CDR1 MNHEY, CDR2 SVGAGI. CDR3 protein: CASSPGTSGSYEQYF. The CDR3 DNA reads TGTGCCAGCAGTCCCGGGACTAGCGGATCCTACGAGCAGTACTTC.

The V call is TRBV5-4, the J call TRBJ1-2; 8 nucleotides line up with TRBD1. Trimming removed 2 bases from V and 6 bases from J; junction bases left unmatched: 9. This CDR3 is built from 15 residues. Germline assignment: CDR1 SGHNT and CDR2 YYREEE (reference sequence). CDR3 nucleotides: TGTGCCAGCAGCTTCGATGACAGGGGAAAGAATGGCTACACCTTC. Its translation is CASSFDDRGKNGYTF.

The V and J genes are TRBV18 and TRBJ1-4, with a weak D call TRBD1 (5 bases). V dropped 3 bases and J dropped 8 bases, with 16 bases sitting between them. The CDR3 extends over 15 amino acids. Germline lookup yields CDR1 KGHSH and CDR2 LQKENI. The CDR3 nucleotides are TGTGCCAGCTCACCCGGGGCAGGAGGGAAGGAAAAACTGTTTTTT. Translating it yields CASSPGAGGKEKLFF.

This rearrangement joins TRBV6-6 to TRBJ2-2, with 9 bases fitting TRBD1. This CDR3 spans 15 amino acids. Germline V gene lookup returns CDR1 MNHNY and CDR2 SVGAGI (reference sequence). The ends lost 5 bases at V and 7 bases at J; junction bases unmatched: 8. Here the CDR3 DNA reads TGTGCCAGCAGTACAACAGGGGGCGCAGGCGGGGAGCTGTTTTTT. Translation gives CASSTTGGAGGELFF.

The chain employs TRBV14 and TRBJ2-1; 9 nucleotides align to TRBD2. From germline, CDR1 is SGHDN and CDR2 FVKESK. V shed 4 bases and J 5 bases; nucleotides not matched to a gene: 9. The CDR3 is 16 residues long. CDR3 residues: CASSPLTSGINNEQFF. The DNA for the CDR3 is TGTGCCAGCAGCCCTTTGACTAGCGGAATCAACAATGAGCAGTTCTTC.

The rearrangement joins TRBV5-1 to TRBJ2-5, with 12 nucleotides matching TRBD1. J was trimmed by 4 bases and V by 0 bases; bases with no gene match: 4. The CDR3 is made up of 16 amino acids. The germline CDR1 and CDR2 sequences are SGHRS and YFSETQ. CDR3 coding DNA: TGCGCCAGCAGCTTGGTTGGGACAGGGGGCATAGAGACCCAGTACTTC. This codes for CASSLVGTGGIETQYF.

The genes are TRBV5-1 and TRBJ1-4; 12 bases line up with TRBD1. The CDR3 covers 16 residues. Germline values: CDR1 SGHRS, CDR2 YFSETQ. V was pared by 4 bases and J by 8 bases, with 9 bases of the junction left unmatched. CDR3 DNA: TGCGCCAGCAGCACGGGACAGGGGGCCGTTCGAGAAAAACTGTTTTTT. Translated, it gives CASSTGQGAVREKLFF.

The genes are TRBV28 and TRBJ1-3; D not certain. The germline V gene encodes CDR1 MDHEN and CDR2 SYDVKM. This CDR3 contains 11 residues. Trimming took 4 bases from V and 9 from J, leaving 7 bases between them. The CDR3 sequence is CASSYSRTIYF. DNA of the CDR3: TGTGCCAGCAGTTACTCGCGCACCATATATTTT.

This chain uses TRBV7-9 with TRBJ1-6; D gene uncertain. Germline V gene sequence: CDR1 SEHNR, CDR2 FQNEAQ (reference sequence). CDR3 length: 14 amino acids. Trimming left V 3 bases short and J 6 bases short, with 9 bases between. The CDR3 region is CASSLKQFNSPLHF. DNA of the CDR3: TGTGCCAGCAGCTTGAAACAATTTAATTCACCCCTCCACTTT.

This clone was counted ten times or more. The chain has TRBV30 and TRBJ2-5; D uncertain. The CDR3 contains 13 residues. Germline values: CDR1 GTSNPN, CDR2 SVGIG (reference sequence). V dropped 0 bases and J dropped 5 bases, with 10 bases sitting between them. The CDR3 region is CAWSVRMRETQYF. DNA of the CDR3: TGTGCCTGGAGTGTAAGGATGAGGGAGACCCAGTACTTC.